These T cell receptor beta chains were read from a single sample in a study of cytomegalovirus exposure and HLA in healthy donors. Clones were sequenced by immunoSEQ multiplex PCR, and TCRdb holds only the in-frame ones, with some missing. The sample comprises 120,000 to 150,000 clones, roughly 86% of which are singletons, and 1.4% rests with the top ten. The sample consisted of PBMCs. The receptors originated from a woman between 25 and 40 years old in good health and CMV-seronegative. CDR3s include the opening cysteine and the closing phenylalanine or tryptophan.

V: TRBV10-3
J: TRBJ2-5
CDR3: CAISVKGEETQYF

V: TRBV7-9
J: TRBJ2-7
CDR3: CASSFDFGGSPYEQYF

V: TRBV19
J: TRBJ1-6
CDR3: CASSTQDRGSYNSPLHF

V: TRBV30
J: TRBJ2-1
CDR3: CAWRPLRGGHNEQFF

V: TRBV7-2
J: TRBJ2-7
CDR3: CASSLISGGYEQYF

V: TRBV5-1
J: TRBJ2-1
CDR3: CASSLELSYNEQFF

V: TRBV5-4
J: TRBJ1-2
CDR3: CASSLGGLSNYGYTF

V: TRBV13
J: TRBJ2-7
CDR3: CASSPARDRFDEQYF

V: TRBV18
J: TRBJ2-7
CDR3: CASSPGAGGSYEQYF

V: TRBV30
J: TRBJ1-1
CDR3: CAWRTGLLNTEAFF

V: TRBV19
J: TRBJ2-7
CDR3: CASSMSSGGQTVYEQYF

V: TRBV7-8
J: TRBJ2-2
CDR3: CASSSGQGVGGELFF

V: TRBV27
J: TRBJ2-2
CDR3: CASSLSGSGGTGELFF

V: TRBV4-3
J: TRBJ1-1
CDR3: CASSEQGIGTEAFF

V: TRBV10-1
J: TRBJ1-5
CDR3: CASNDRSYSNQPQHF

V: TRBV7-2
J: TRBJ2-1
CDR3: CASGLERNEQFF

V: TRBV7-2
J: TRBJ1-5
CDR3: CASSRDTGQFSNQPQHF

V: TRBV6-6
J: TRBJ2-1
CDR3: CASSSDNYNEQFF

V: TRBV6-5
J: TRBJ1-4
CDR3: CASRRGQPRHEKLFF

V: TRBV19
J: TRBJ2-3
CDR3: CASKNRASTDTQYF

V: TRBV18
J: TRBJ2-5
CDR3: CASRRVTNRVETQYF

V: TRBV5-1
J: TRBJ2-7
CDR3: CASSLVAGGNYEQYF

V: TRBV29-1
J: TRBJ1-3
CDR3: CSALTGYSGNTIYF

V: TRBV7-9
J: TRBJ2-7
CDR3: CASSLTAGTGGSEQYF

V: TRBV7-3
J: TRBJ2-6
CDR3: CASSLSRGAGPGANVLTF

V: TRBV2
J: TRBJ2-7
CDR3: CASTLQGSGEQYF

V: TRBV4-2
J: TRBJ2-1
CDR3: CASSQSTGTSVYNEQFF

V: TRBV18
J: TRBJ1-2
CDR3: CASSPQGANYGYTF

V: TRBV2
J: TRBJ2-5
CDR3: CASSRTSGGEETQYF

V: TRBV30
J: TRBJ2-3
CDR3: CAWSRDSTDTQYF

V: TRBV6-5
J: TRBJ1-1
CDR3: CASSSLGGAGNTEAFF

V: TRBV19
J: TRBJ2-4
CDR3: CASSNNLAKNIQYF

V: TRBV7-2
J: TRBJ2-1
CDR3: CASSPRLAEESNEQFF

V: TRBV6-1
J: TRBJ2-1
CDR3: CASSRQGVGEQFF

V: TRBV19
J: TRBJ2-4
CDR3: CASSIGSGKNIQYF

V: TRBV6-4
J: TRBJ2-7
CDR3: CASSDSGGAYEQYF

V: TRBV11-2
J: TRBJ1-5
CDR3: CASSINTGGDQPQHF

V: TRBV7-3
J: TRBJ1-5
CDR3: CASSLERQAISNQPQHF

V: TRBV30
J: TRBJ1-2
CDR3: CAWRPGTGPWHGYTF

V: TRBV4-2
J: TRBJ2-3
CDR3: CASSQESGADTQYF

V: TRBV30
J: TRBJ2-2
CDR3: CAWSVFRPRVTGELFF

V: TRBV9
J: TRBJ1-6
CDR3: CASSVEGDGTGDSPLHF

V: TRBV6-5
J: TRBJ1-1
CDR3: CASRGQANTEAFF

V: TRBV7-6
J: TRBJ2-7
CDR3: CASSLESFHEQYF

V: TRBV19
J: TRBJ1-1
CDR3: CASSIIGHAEAFF